This T cell receptor (beta chain) was identified during a study of T cells in Graves' hyperthyroidism and ophthalmopathy. Amplification targeted TCR beta CDR3 regions from RNA transcripts. An initial round of RT-PCR targeting the TCR CDR3 relied on the HTBI primer set. TCRdb independently ran MiXCR on the multiplex PCR reads; one entry per CDR3 protein. Of approximately 250,000 distinct CDR3 sequences in the sample, around 25% are singletons; the top ten hold 35%. The germline gives CDR1 MDHEN, CDR2 SYDVKM. The CDR3 sequence is 16 residues long. V was cut by 6 bases and J by 3 bases, with 15 bases left in between.

The TCR comes from a woman between 35 and 50 years old with Graves' ophthalmopathy. The genes are TRBV28 and TRBJ1-6; no clear D gene. Source material: blood. The CDR3 region is CASSPPGDDYNSPLHF. The CDR3 DNA follows: TGTGCCAGCAGCCCCCCTGGAGATGACTATAATTCACCCCTCCACTTT.